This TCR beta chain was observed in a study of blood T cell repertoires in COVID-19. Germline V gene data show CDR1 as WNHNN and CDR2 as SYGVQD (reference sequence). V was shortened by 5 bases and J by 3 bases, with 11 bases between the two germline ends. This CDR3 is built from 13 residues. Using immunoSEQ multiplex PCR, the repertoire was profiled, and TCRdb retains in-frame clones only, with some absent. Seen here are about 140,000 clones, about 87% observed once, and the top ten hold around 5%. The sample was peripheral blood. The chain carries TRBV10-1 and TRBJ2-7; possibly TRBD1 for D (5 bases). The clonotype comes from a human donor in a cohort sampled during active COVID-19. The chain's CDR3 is CASSRQGHYEQYF. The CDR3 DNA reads TGCGCCAGCAGTCGGCAGGGCCACTACGAGCAGTACTTC.